The 20 T cell receptor beta chains in this list originate from one sample, sequenced in a study of shared clonotypes between healthy human individuals. Produced via immunoSEQ multiplex PCR; TCRdb's table is partial and in-frame only. The sample has 2 million to 3 million clones, approximately 94% seen once. The sample comprised naive CD4+ T cells from PBMCs. As to subset: CD45RA+ positively selected. Source of these receptors: a man aged 18 to 29 in good health. Some clones in this sample may be carry-over from other donors' samples.

This rearrangement joins TRBV27 to TRBJ1-4, with a tentative D call TRBD1 (5 bases). Germline CDR1 reads MNHEY; CDR2 reads SMNVEV (reference sequence). The CDR3 has 13 residues. Trimming removed 8 bases from V and 13 bases from J, with 20 bases in between. The CDR3 reads CASGLQRAGGLFF. CDR3 nucleotide sequence: TGTGCCAGCGGCCTTCAAAGGGCGGGGGGACTGTTTTTT.

The chain employs TRBV15 and TRBJ2-6, with D possibly called TRBD1 or TRBD2 (6 bases each). CDR3 length: 17 amino acids. Germline V gene data show CDR1 as LNHNV and CDR2 as YYDKDF (reference sequence). Trimming stripped 5 bases from V and 0 bases from J, with 14 bases between. CDR3 coding DNA: TGTGCCACCAGCTCTCGGAAGGGGGGCTCTGGGGCCAACGTCCTGACTTTC. Translated, it gives CATSSRKGGSGANVLTF. The whole variable domain, remainder taken from reference TRBV15 and TRBJ2-6, is DAMVIQNPRYQVTQFGKPVTLSCSQTLNHNVMYWYQQKSSQAPKLLFHYYDKDFNNEADTPDNFQSRRPNTSFCFLDIRSPGLGDTAMYLCATSSRKGGSGANVLTFGAGSRLTVL.

The chain uses TRBV11-3 and TRBJ2-2, with D perhaps assigned TRBD1 or TRBD2 (5 bases each). This CDR3 has 14 residues. V lost 5 bases, J lost 7 bases, and 14 bases lay in between. CDR1 is SGHNT and CDR2 is YENEEA in the germline V gene. CDR3 residues: CASSMGRDHGELFF. The CDR3 DNA reads TGTGCCAGCAGCATGGGCCGGGACCACGGGGAGCTGTTTTTT.

Comment on this clone: Other DNA variants within this sample encode the same CDR3. This chain joins TRBV18 and TRBJ2-2; 7 bases map to TRBD1. V lost 4 bases, J lost 1 base, and 0 bases stayed unmatched. Germline CDR1 and CDR2: KGHSH and LQKENI. The length of the CDR3 is 14 residues. CDR3 coding DNA: TGTGCCAGCTCACGACAGGGGAACACCGGGGAGCTGTTTTTT. Residues: CASSRQGNTGELFF.

In this sample, this clone turned up a few times. This sequence joins TRBV11-2 and TRBJ1-1, with a possible D match to TRBD1 (5 bases). From germline, CDR1 is SGHAT and CDR2 FQNNGV. The CDR3 is 14 residues long. Trimming cost V 7 bases and J 1 base, with 13 bases left between them. CDR3 DNA sequence: TGTGCCAGCAACCAAAGGGGCCCGAACACTGAAGCTTTCTTT. Translated: CASNQRGPNTEAFF.

V usage is TRBV28 and J usage is TRBJ1-2; TRBD1 is a possible D gene (6 bases). The V end lost 3 bases, the J end lost 12 bases, and 11 bases lay between the germline ends. This CDR3 has 11 residues. Germline assignment: CDR1 MDHEN and CDR2 SYDVKM. In nucleotides, the CDR3 is TGTGCCAGCAGTTTTGGGGGGGGCGACACCTTC. It yields the protein CASSFGGGDTF.

This chain connects TRBV27 to TRBJ2-3; 7 positions agree with TRBD2. The trim removed 8 bases at V and 5 bases at J, leaving 13 bases unmatched. The CDR3 spans 15 residues. The germline V gene encodes CDR1 MNHEY and CDR2 SMNVEV (reference sequence). The CDR3 sequence: CASGQQSGGLDTQYF. CDR3 in DNA: TGTGCCAGCGGCCAACAATCGGGAGGATTAGATACGCAGTATTTT.

Turning to this clone: Different DNA sequences within this sample yield the same CDR3. The chain is built from TRBV9 and TRBJ1-3, with TRBD1 as a possible D gene (5 bases). The V gene lost 5 bases and the J gene lost 4 bases, with 10 bases spanning the gap. Germline V gene sequence: CDR1 SGDLS, CDR2 YYNGEE. The CDR3 totals 13 residues. In DNA, the CDR3 is TGTGCCAGCAGTCGGGGGTCAGGAAACACCATATATTTT. Protein sequence: CASSRGSGNTIYF. The variable domain in full, completed from reference TRBV9 and TRBJ1-3, reads DSGVTQTPKHLITATGQRVTLRCSPRSGDLSVYWYQQSLDQGLQFLIQYYNGEERAKGNILERFSAQQFPDLHSELNLSSLELGDSALYFCASSRGSGNTIYFGEGSWLTVV.

The chain links TRBV5-1 to TRBJ2-3; 8 bases align to TRBD2. CDR3 size: 16 residues. V was pared by 1 base and J by 0 bases, with 4 bases of the junction left unmatched. CDR1 is SGHRS, CDR2 YFSETQ, per germline. This CDR3 reads CASSLSASGSTDTQYF. The DNA of the CDR3 is TGCGCCAGCAGCTTGAGTGCTAGCGGGAGCACAGATACGCAGTATTTT.

Points on this clone: Other DNA sequences from this sample encode an identical CDR3 as well. V and J are TRBV5-1 and TRBJ2-3; no clear D gene. Germline CDR1 and CDR2: SGHRS and YFSETQ. The CDR3 is 13 amino acids. V lost 2 bases to trimming and J lost 6 bases, with 10 bases between them. The CDR3 region is CASSLNSADTQYF. CDR3 bases: TGCGCCAGCAGCTTAAACTCTGCCGATACGCAGTATTTT. Complete variable domain (other parts from reference TRBV5-1 and TRBJ2-3): KAGVTQTPRYLIKTRGQQVTLSCSPISGHRSVSWYQQTPGQGLQFLFEYFSETQRNKGNFPGRFSGRQFSNSRSEMNVSTLELGDSALYLCASSLNSADTQYFGPGTRLTVL.

The chain is built from TRBV9 and TRBJ2-7, with D possibly matching TRBD2 (6 bases). This CDR3 has 13 amino acids. Trimming removed 3 bases at V and 6 bases at J, with 13 bases between. Germline values: CDR1 SGDLS, CDR2 YYNGEE. The CDR3 spells CASSAPMGGEQYF. The DNA of the CDR3 is TGTGCCAGCAGCGCCCCCATGGGGGGCGAGCAGTACTTC.

This rearrangement joins TRBV11-1 to TRBJ1-2; tentative D call: TRBD1 (5 bases). The length of the CDR3 is 15 residues. The germline gives CDR1 SGHAT, CDR2 FQDESV (reference sequence). The V end lost 1 base, the J end lost 7 bases, and 16 bases lay between the germline ends. The CDR3 loop reads CASSLEFAPGTGYTF. The CDR3, as DNA: TGTGCCAGCAGCTTAGAATTTGCTCCAGGGACTGGCTACACCTTC.

The chain joins TRBV7-2 to TRBJ1-1, with TRBD1 as a possible D gene (6 bases). Trimming cost V 3 bases and J 1 base, with 9 bases left between them. This CDR3 has 14 amino acids. In germline, CDR1 is SGHTA, CDR2 FQGNSA. The CDR3 here is CASSLEGQNTEAFF. In DNA, the CDR3 is TGTGCCAGCAGCTTGGAGGGACAGAACACTGAAGCTTTCTTT.

J is TRBJ2-1 and V is TRBV18; D tentatively fits TRBD1 or TRBD2 (6 bases each). V was pared by 3 bases and J by 7 bases, with 22 bases between. CDR3 length equals 17 residues. CDR1 and CDR2 from the germline V gene are KGHSH and LQKENI. The CDR3 protein is CASSPPSGFNQGNEQFF. CDR3 nucleotide sequence: TGTGCCAGCTCACCCCCGAGCGGGTTCAATCAGGGGAATGAGCAGTTCTTC.

The rearrangement joins TRBV7-3 to TRBJ2-1; 7 bases are shared with TRBD2. Germline CDR1 reads SGHTA; CDR2 reads FQGTGA. The J segment lost 1 base and the V segment lost 4 bases, leaving 4 bases of the junction unmatched. CDR3 length: 15 residues. Written as DNA, the CDR3 is TGTGCCAGCAGCTATGGGAGGGGTTCCTACAATGAGCAGTTCTTC. This sequence encodes CASSYGRGSYNEQFF.

The genes are TRBV27 and TRBJ1-1, with TRBD1 matching over 10 bases. The CDR3 runs 17 residues. The trim removed 3 bases at V and 0 bases at J, leaving 7 bases unmatched. CDR1 and CDR2 (germline): MNHEY, SMNVEV (reference sequence). Here the CDR3 DNA reads TGTGCCAGCAGTTTGAGATTCGACAGGGGGCTGAACACTGAAGCTTTCTTT. This codes for CASSLRFDRGLNTEAFF.

This clone came up once. This chain joins TRBV5-4 and TRBJ2-2; TRBD1 aligns across 10 bases. Germline V gives CDR1 SGHNT, CDR2 YYREEE (reference sequence). Trimming at V came to 10 bases and at J to 7 bases, leaving 16 bases not matched to a gene. The CDR3 has 16 residues. CDR3 bases: TGTGCCTGTTGCGACTGGACAGGGGGAATTATCGGGGAGCTGTTTTTT. Protein product: CACCDWTGGIIGELFF.

On this clone itself: Other DNA sequences in the same sample also yield this CDR3. The V call is TRBV5-1, the J call TRBJ2-7; 12 bases align to TRBD2. Germline V gene data show CDR1 as SGHRS and CDR2 as YFSETQ. With 2 bases clipped from V and 4 bases from J, the junction kept 1 base outside the gene matches. CDR3 length equals 14 residues. CDR3 protein: CASSFLAGGYEQYF. The CDR3 DNA reads as TGCGCCAGCAGCTTTCTAGCGGGAGGGTACGAGCAGTACTTC.

The V and J genes are TRBV14 and TRBJ2-4, with 12 bases lining up with TRBD2. Germline V gives CDR1 SGHDN, CDR2 FVKESK. The CDR3 runs to 19 residues. The trim removed 4 bases at V and 0 bases at J, leaving 10 bases unmatched. The CDR3 loop is CASSPSWGLAGLAKNIQYF. The CDR3, as DNA: TGTGCCAGCAGCCCATCGTGGGGACTAGCGGGTTTAGCCAAAAACATTCAGTACTTC. The variable domain in full, completed from reference TRBV14 and TRBJ2-4, reads EAGVTQFPSHSVIEKGQTVTLRCDPISGHDNLYWYRRVMGKEIKFLLHFVKESKQDESGMPNNRFLAERTGGTYSTLKVQPAELEDSGVYFCASSPSWGLAGLAKNIQYFGAGTRLSVL.

The V call is TRBV28, the J call TRBJ2-6; D possibly matches TRBD1 or TRBD2 (5 bases each). Trimming cost V 3 bases and J 0 bases, with 15 bases left between them. From germline, CDR1 is MDHEN and CDR2 SYDVKM. The CDR3 loop spans 18 amino acids. This chain's CDR3 is CASSFPGTVYSGANVLTF. In DNA, the CDR3 is TGTGCCAGCAGTTTTCCCGGGACGGTCTACTCTGGGGCCAACGTCCTGACTTTC.